The rows below give T cell receptor beta chains drawn from one sample of a study of metastatic and nonmetastatic thyroid tumors. With MiXCR, TCRdb called clones anew from the PCR reads. The table lists approximately 16,000 clones, around 32% of them singletons. Sequencing was carried out using tumor tissue. The source is a male donor with papillary thyroid cancer or a benign thyroid nodule (not recorded which). Some clones in this sample may be carry-over from other donors' samples. Both conserved end residues are part of each CDR3. The D gene is left open where the match is weak. Only part of the rows carry a size: once, few, many, or a class if the clone is expanded.

clone_size	j_call	d_call	v_call	cdr3_aa	cdr3_nt
.	TRBJ2-1	TRBD2	TRBV20-1	CSARVSGSSREQFF	TGCAGTGCTAGAGTCAGCGGGAGTAGTCGTGAGCAGTTCTTC
few	TRBJ1-4	.	TRBV25-1	CASKGDRGDKKLFF	TGTGCCAGCAAAGGTGATAGGGGAGACAAAAAACTGTTTTTT
few	TRBJ2-1	TRBD2	TRBV6-1	CASSEAAGGGYNEQFF	TGTGCCAGCAGTGAAGCAGCGGGAGGGGGGTACAATGAGCAGTTCTTC
.	TRBJ1-4	.	TRBV5-1	CASSGGQGGGEKLFF	TGCGCCAGCAGCGGTGGGCAGGGCGGGGGAGAAAAACTGTTTTTT
many	TRBJ1-2	.	TRBV5-4	CASSLDNRGYTF	TGTGCCAGCAGCCTAGACAATCGTGGCTACACCTTC
large	TRBJ2-7	TRBD1	TRBV15	CATSRDSTGGAQQYF	TGTGCCACCAGCAGAGATAGCACAGGGGGCGCCCAGCAGTACTTC
many	TRBJ2-1	.	TRBV9	CASSVDLASEQFF	TGTGCCAGCAGCGTAGACCTTGCATCTGAGCAGTTCTTC
many	TRBJ2-5	TRBD2	TRBV5-4	CASSPGTSGREETQYF	TGTGCCAGCAGCCCCGGGACTAGCGGGAGGGAAGAGACCCAGTACTTC
.	TRBJ2-5	TRBD2	TRBV5-1	CASSSTSGRVETQYF	TGCGCCAGCAGCTCCACTAGCGGGAGGGTGGAGACCCAGTACTTC
.	TRBJ1-6	.	TRBV6-6	CASSYNAGRESPLHF	TGTGCCAGCAGTTACAATGCGGGGAGAGAGTCACCCCTCCACTTT
.	TRBJ2-1	.	TRBV14	CASSPRTTTYSYNEQFF	TGTGCCAGCAGCCCCAGGACTACTACTTACTCCTACAATGAGCAGTTCTTC
.	TRBJ1-5	.	TRBV20-1	CSASDPNQPQHF	TGCAGTGCTAGCGACCCAAATCAGCCCCAGCATTTT
few	TRBJ2-1	.	TRBV20-1	CSALPIPGEQTPSSYNEQFF	TGCAGTGCTCTTCCAATACCGGGAGAACAGACACCGAGCTCCTACAATGAGCAGTTCTTC
few	TRBJ2-1	TRBD1	TRBV6-1	CASSAGQGGPEFF	TGTGCCAGCAGTGCGGGACAGGGGGGGCCTGAGTTCTTC
large	TRBJ2-1	TRBD2	TRBV6-2/TRBV6-3	CASSRLAGYNEQFF	TGTGCCAGCAGTCGACTAGCGGGATACAATGAGCAGTTCTTC
many	TRBJ2-2	TRBD2	TRBV4-2	CASSPMGLAGGTGELFF	TGTGCCAGCAGCCCCATGGGACTAGCGGGAGGCACCGGGGAGCTGTTTTTT
.	TRBJ2-7	.	TRBV20-1	CSASPLGSLWEQYF	TGCAGTGCTAGTCCTCTCGGTTCCTTATGGGAGCAGTACTTC
.	TRBJ2-7	TRBD1	TRBV20-1	CSAGGDRVLDEQYF	TGCAGTGCTGGCGGGGACAGGGTACTCGACGAGCAGTACTTC
.	TRBJ1-5	.	TRBV20-1	CSARDGQPPNYSNQPQHF	TGCAGTGCTAGAGATGGTCAGCCGCCGAATTATAGCAATCAGCCCCAGCATTTT
.	TRBJ1-5	.	TRBV6-1	CTSSEVLEMNQPQHF	TGTACCAGCAGTGAAGTCTTAGAGATGAATCAGCCCCAGCATTTT
few	TRBJ1-1	.	TRBV6-1	CASSADPAMNTEAFF	TGTGCCAGCAGTGCCGACCCGGCTATGAACACTGAAGCTTTCTTT
.	TRBJ1-1	.	TRBV29-1	CSVGEGLEAFF	TGCAGCGTCGGGGAAGGGTTAGAAGCTTTCTTT
few	TRBJ2-3	TRBD2	TRBV10-3	CAIRTGLAVADTQYF	TGTGCCATCAGAACGGGACTAGCCGTCGCAGATACGCAGTATTTT
.	TRBJ2-7	TRBD1	TRBV19	CASSISGQGSYEQYF	TGTGCCAGTAGTATATCAGGACAGGGCTCCTACGAGCAGTACTTC
many	TRBJ1-2	TRBD1	TRBV12-3/TRBV12-4	CASSWGSGGEGYTF	TGTGCCAGCAGTTGGGGATCAGGGGGCGAGGGCTACACCTTC
few	TRBJ2-7	TRBD2	TRBV27	CASSPFTSGSGEQYF	TGTGCCAGCAGTCCGTTCACTAGCGGGAGCGGCGAGCAGTACTTC
.	TRBJ1-1	.	TRBV11-2	CASSFGKGIEAFF	TGTGCCAGCAGCTTTGGGAAAGGGATCGAAGCTTTCTTT
many	TRBJ1-2	.	TRBV28	CASSLGFRGYTF	TGTGCCAGCAGTTTAGGGTTCCGGGGCTACACCTTC
.	TRBJ1-6	.	TRBV6-1	CAIAGNRYNSPLHF	TGTGCCATCGCGGGAAATCGTTATAATTCACCCCTCCACTTT
many	TRBJ2-1	.	TRBV20-1	CSASPYNEQFF	TGCAGTGCTAGTCCCTACAATGAGCAGTTCTTC
once	TRBJ2-5	TRBD2	TRBV3-1	CAGSQHELAEIQETHYF	TGTGCCGGCAGCCAACACGAGCTAGCGGAGATCCAAGAGACCCATTACTTC
medium-sized	TRBJ1-2	TRBD1	TRBV10-3	CAISETGVVSF	TGTGCCATCAGTGAGACAGGGGTCGTCTCCTTC
many	TRBJ2-5	.	TRBV28	CASSALLEAETQYF	TGTGCCAGCAGTGCCCTCCTGGAGGCAGAGACCCAGTACTTC
many	TRBJ1-1	TRBD1	TRBV5-7	CASSPDRPGTGRGEAFF	TGTGCCAGCAGCCCTGATCGACCGGGGACAGGGAGGGGTGAAGCTTTCTTT
once	TRBJ2-1	TRBD2	TRBV11-2	CASSLDLAGGIYEQFF	TGTGCCAGCAGCTTGGATCTAGCGGGAGGAATATATGAGCAGTTCTTC
.	TRBJ2-5	.	TRBV24-1	CATSDLGGLADQETQYF	TGTGCCACCAGTGATTTGGGGGGGCTAGCGGACCAAGAGACCCAGTACTTC
many	TRBJ2-4	.	TRBV15	CATKPVGRGGAPGNIQYF	TGTGCCACCAAGCCTGTCGGTAGGGGGGGCGCGCCGGGGAACATTCAGTACTTC
.	TRBJ1-1	.	TRBV7-9	CASSPSRANTEAFF	TGTGCCAGCAGCCCTTCCAGAGCAAACACTGAAGCTTTCTTT
medium-sized	TRBJ1-2	.	TRBV6-1	CASSEWALMYYGYTF	TGTGCCAGCAGTGAATGGGCTTTGATGTACTATGGCTACACCTTC
medium-sized	TRBJ1-2	.	TRBV6-1	CASSAHPENYGYTF	TGTGCCAGCAGTGCCCATCCAGAGAACTATGGCTACACCTTC
.	TRBJ2-6	.	TRBV11-2	CASSFGTPNSGANVLTF	TGTGCCAGCAGCTTTGGGACACCCAACTCTGGGGCCAACGTCCTGACTTTC
.	TRBJ1-4	.	TRBV24-1	CATSDFSATNEKLFF	TGTGCCACCAGTGATTTCAGTGCAACTAATGAAAAACTGTTTTTT
medium-sized	TRBJ2-1	.	TRBV5-5	CASSLNPGRAYNEQFF	TGTGCCAGCAGCTTGAACCCAGGACGGGCCTACAATGAGCAGTTCTTC
many	TRBJ2-3	TRBD1	TRBV28	CASSVRDRGVDTQYF	TGTGCCAGCAGTGTCCGGGACAGGGGGGTAGATACGCAGTATTTT
once	TRBJ2-7	.	TRBV5-8	CASSVQGGYEQYF	TGTGCCAGCAGCGTCCAGGGAGGATACGAGCAGTACTTC
.	TRBJ1-2	.	TRBV20-1	CSMLGGGYGYTF	TGCAGCATGTTAGGAGGGGGCTATGGCTACACCTTC
few	TRBJ2-6	.	TRBV6-1	CASSEPRVGAGANVLTF	TGTGCCAGCAGTGAACCTCGCGTAGGTGCCGGGGCCAACGTCCTGACTTTC
many	TRBJ2-5	.	TRBV7-8	CASSFPGTVGAQYF	TGTGCCAGCAGCTTTCCTGGGACTGTGGGGGCCCAGTACTTC
.	TRBJ1-5	.	TRBV5-8	CASSLGNREQPQHF	TGTGCCAGCAGCTTGGGGAACAGGGAACAGCCCCAGCATTTT
.	TRBJ2-7	.	TRBV7-8	CASSSTGREYEQYF	TGTGCCAGCAGTTCGACAGGGCGGGAATACGAGCAGTACTTC
few	TRBJ1-1	.	TRBV12-5	CASGRDGTNTEAFF	TGTGCTAGTGGTCGGGACGGGACGAACACTGAAGCTTTCTTT
medium-sized	TRBJ2-1	TRBD2	TRBV20-1	CSARGASGPYNEQFF	TGCAGTGCTAGAGGGGCTAGCGGTCCTTACAATGAGCAGTTCTTC
medium-sized	TRBJ2-7	TRBD2	TRBV6-2/TRBV6-3	CASRHGLAGGNEQYF	TGTGCCAGCAGACACGGACTAGCGGGGGGTAACGAGCAGTACTTC
.	TRBJ1-1	TRBD1	TRBV5-1	CASSWDSLNTEAFF	TGCGCCAGCAGTTGGGACAGCCTGAACACTGAAGCTTTCTTT
many	TRBJ2-7	.	TRBV24-1	CATSDIYEQYF	TGTGCCACCAGTGACATCTACGAGCAGTACTTC
many	TRBJ2-5	.	TRBV9	CASSVDSGRGETQYF	TGTGCCAGCAGCGTAGACTCTGGGCGTGGGGAGACCCAGTACTTC
many	TRBJ2-1	.	TRBV9	CASSSAEGLNEQFF	TGTGCCAGCAGCTCCGCCGAGGGCCTCAATGAGCAGTTCTTC
.	TRBJ1-1	.	TRBV28	CASSSTRLTEAFF	TGTGCCAGCAGTTCAACACGGCTAACTGAAGCTTTCTTT
.	TRBJ2-3	TRBD1	TRBV5-1	CASSGGFGQGRINTQYF	TGCGCCAGCAGCGGGGGGTTCGGACAGGGAAGGATAAATACGCAGTATTTT
.	TRBJ1-4	.	TRBV5-1	CASSLSGTPLNEKLFF	TGCGCCAGCAGCTTGAGCGGGACCCCACTTAATGAAAAACTGTTTTTT